A single sample is the source of the 10 T cell receptor beta chains below, sequenced in a study of cytotoxic CD8 clonotypes in ibrutinib-treated CLL. Data came from immunoSEQ multiplex PCR; TCRdb stores just in-frame clones and leaves some out. Among under 200,000 clones listed, more than 75% were seen once. The sample was PBMCs, taken after 12 months of ibrutinib treatment. The receptors here all came from a human donor with chronic lymphocytic leukemia.

The chain combines TRBV28 with TRBJ2-7, with D perhaps TRBD2 (6 bases). V was cut by 7 bases and J by 0 bases, with 10 bases left in between. CDR1 is MDHEN, CDR2 SYDVKM, per germline. This CDR3 is 13 amino acids long. CDR3 bases: TGTGCCAGCATCTCGGAGGGCTCCTACGAGCAGTACTTC. Translation gives CASISEGSYEQYF.

In its sample, this clone was seen once. The chain recombines TRBV6-5 with TRBJ2-6; D is unclear. The ends were cut back, 4 bases at V and 2 bases at J, with 6 bases in the middle. The CDR3 length is 14 residues. Germline V gives CDR1 MNHEY, CDR2 SVGAGI. The CDR3 reads CASSSIAGANVLTF. CDR3 sequence (DNA): TGTGCCAGCAGTTCTATCGCTGGGGCCAACGTCCTGACTTTC.

The chain uses TRBV18 and TRBJ1-2; 11 bases map to TRBD1. CDR1 and CDR2 (germline): KGHSH, LQKENI. V lost 3 bases and J lost 4; bases outside the gene matches: 4. The CDR3 covers 15 residues. The CDR3: CASSPDRGLGYGYTF. Written as DNA, the CDR3 is TGTGCCAGCTCACCGGACAGGGGGCTCGGCTATGGCTACACCTTC.

The V and J genes are TRBV27 and TRBJ2-3, with TRBD2 matching 16 bases. The CDR3 is 20 amino acids. Germline CDR1 MNHEY, CDR2 SMNVEV (reference sequence). Germline trimming cut 7 bases from V and 0 bases from J; bases unmatched to any gene: 13. This chain's CDR3 is CASTQEGLAGGDKSTDTQYF. DNA of the CDR3: TGTGCCAGCACCCAAGAGGGACTAGCGGGGGGGGACAAAAGCACAGATACGCAGTATTTT.

V gene TRBV9 combines with J gene TRBJ2-1, with D perhaps being TRBD1 or TRBD2 (6 bases each). V gave up 6 bases and J gave up 9 bases, with 22 bases separating them. This CDR3 has 15 residues. The germline V gene has CDR1 SGDLS and CDR2 YYNGEE. CDR3 bases: TGTGCCAGCAACCAGGGACTGCACGGGGGCGGTGAGCAGTTCTTC. It codes for CASNQGLHGGGEQFF.

The V and J genes are TRBV4-2 and TRBJ1-5, with 8 positions matching TRBD1. Germline V CDR1 and CDR2: LGHNA, YNFKEQ. CDR3 length: 15 residues. After removal of 1 base from V and 9 bases from J, the junction contained 8 bases not matched to a gene. As DNA, the CDR3 is TGTGCCAGCAGCCAAGGGTCACAGGGGGTCGGGCCCCAGCATTTT. Its protein is CASSQGSQGVGPQHF.

The rearrangement links TRBV7-9 to TRBJ1-2, with D perhaps TRBD1 (6 bases). CDR1 SEHNR and CDR2 FQNEAQ come from the germline V gene (reference sequence). V lost 5 bases, J lost 7 bases, and 14 bases lay in between. The CDR3 runs 13 residues. In DNA form, the CDR3 reads TGTGCCAGCAGCCCGGGGGCCGGGCCTGGCTACACCTTC. Translating it yields CASSPGAGPGYTF.

V is TRBV7-9 and J is TRBJ1-5; TRBD1 matches at 8 bases. The CDR3 spans 13 residues. Germline V lookup: CDR1 SEHNR, CDR2 FQNEAQ (reference sequence). After removal of 5 bases from V and 10 bases from J, the junction contained 7 bases not matched to a gene. This CDR3 is CASSHGQGDPQHF. CDR3 DNA sequence: TGTGCCAGCAGCCACGGACAGGGAGATCCCCAGCATTTT.

The rearrangement links TRBV19 to TRBJ2-5, with a tentative D call TRBD2 (5 bases). The CDR3 spans 16 residues. Germline V gives CDR1 LNHDA, CDR2 SQIVND (reference sequence). The V end was cut by 2 bases, the J end by 2 bases, with 15 bases between. CDR3 in amino acids: CASSITRARGQETQYF. In DNA form, the CDR3 reads TGTGCCAGTAGTATAACGAGGGCCCGGGGTCAAGAGACCCAGTACTTC.

This clone showed up just a few times. In DNA form, the CDR3 reads TGTGCCAGCAGGACAGGGCAGAGAGGAAACACCATATATTTT. This encodes CASRTGQRGNTIYF. The chain links TRBV2 to TRBJ1-3; 7 positions match TRBD1. Germline values: CDR1 SNHLY, CDR2 FYNNEI. This CDR3 is built from 14 residues. V lost 6 bases, J lost 4 bases, and 6 bases stayed unmatched. Based on the CDR3 plus reference TRBV2 and TRBJ1-3, the full variable domain is EPEVTQTPSHQVTQMGQEVILRCVPISNHLYFYWYRQILGQKVEFLVSFYNNEISEKSEIFDDQFSVERPDGSNFTLKIRSTKLEDSAMYFCASRTGQRGNTIYFGEGSWLTVV.